The entry that follows covers one T cell receptor (beta chain) sequence. This specimen belongs to a study of blood T cell repertoires in COVID-19. CDR3 size: 13 residues. Between the trimmed V and J ends, which lost 6 bases and 2 bases, there was a span of 10 bases. Germline V gene lookup returns CDR1 MNHEY and CDR2 SMNVEV (reference sequence). Some clones are missing from TCRdb's copy, which holds only in-frame ones; the method was immunoSEQ multiplex PCR. Of roughly 190,000 clones listed, around 83% were seen once; the top ten hold about 6.5%. The receptor comes from a woman of 80 years or more in a cohort sampled during active or convalescent COVID-19. The chain employs TRBV27 and TRBJ1-1; D uncertain. Sequenced sample: peripheral blood. Here the CDR3 DNA reads TGTGCCAGCAGGCCCGGGATTAACACTGAAGCTTTCTTT. Translation: CASRPGINTEAFF.